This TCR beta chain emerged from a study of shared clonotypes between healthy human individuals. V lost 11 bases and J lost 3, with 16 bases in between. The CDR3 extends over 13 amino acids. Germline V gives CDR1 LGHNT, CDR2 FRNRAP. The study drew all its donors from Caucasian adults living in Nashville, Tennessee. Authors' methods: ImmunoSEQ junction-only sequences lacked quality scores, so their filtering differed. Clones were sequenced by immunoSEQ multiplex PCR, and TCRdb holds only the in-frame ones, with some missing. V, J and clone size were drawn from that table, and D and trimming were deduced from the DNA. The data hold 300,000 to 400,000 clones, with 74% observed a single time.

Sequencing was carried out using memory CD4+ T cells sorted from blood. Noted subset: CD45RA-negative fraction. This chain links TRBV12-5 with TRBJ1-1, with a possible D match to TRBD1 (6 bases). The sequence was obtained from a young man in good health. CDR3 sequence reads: CASMRGEHTEAFF. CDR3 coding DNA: TGTGCTTCTATGAGGGGGGAACACACTGAAGCTTTCTTT.